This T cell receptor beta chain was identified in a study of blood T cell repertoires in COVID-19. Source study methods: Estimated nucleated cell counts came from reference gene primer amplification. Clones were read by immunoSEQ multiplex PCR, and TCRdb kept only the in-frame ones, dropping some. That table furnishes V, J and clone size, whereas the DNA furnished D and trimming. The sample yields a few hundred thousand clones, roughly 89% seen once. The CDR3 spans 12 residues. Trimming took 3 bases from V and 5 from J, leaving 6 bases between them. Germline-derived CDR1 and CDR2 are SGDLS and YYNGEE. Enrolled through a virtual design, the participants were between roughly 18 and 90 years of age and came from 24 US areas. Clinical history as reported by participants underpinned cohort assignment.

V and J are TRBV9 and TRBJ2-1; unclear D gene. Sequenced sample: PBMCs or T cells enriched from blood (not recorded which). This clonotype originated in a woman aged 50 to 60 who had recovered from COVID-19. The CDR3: CASSASDNEQFF. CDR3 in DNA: TGTGCCAGCAGCGCCTCAGACAATGAGCAGTTCTTC.